This T cell receptor beta chain was recovered during a study of T cells in Graves' hyperthyroidism and ophthalmopathy (dated by TCRdb to between 2018 and 2021). Notes on the research overall: Peripheral blood samples were taken at the time of initial diagnosis, prior to any treatment. Prospective prediction of ophthalmopathy was tested in an independent validation cohort of some 19 hyperthyroidism patients and 15 to 17 patients who later progressed to ophthalmopathy. After sampling, hyperthyroidism patients received methimazole starting at 30 mg daily, and ophthalmopathy patients received high-dose intravenous methylprednisolone. The 80 to 100 discovery patients were randomly divided into training and test sets at a 7:3 ratio. TCR Vbeta CDR3 sequencing of around 130 peripheral blood samples (about 45 ophthalmopathy, over 70 hyperthyroidism and some 17 progressor patients) is reported in the paper. To identify distinguishing TCR V-J signatures, a discovery cohort of 100 patients was used, comprising some 43 with Graves' ophthalmopathy and around 57 with stable Graves' hyperthyroidism. Thyroid tissue and blood T-cell repertoires from six or seven Graves' hyperthyroidism patients were also compared in the study. The research as a whole found: In cross-validation, a model built on a 13 V-J signature told ophthalmopathy apart from stable hyperthyroidism with approximately 90% sensitivity and around 83% specificity, and in testing the same model reached 80%/75%. In validation, the model predicted progression to ophthalmopathy a median of about 6 months before onset, with roughly 70% sensitivity and 72.22% specificity. Most expanded thyroid clonotypes (frequency above 0.001) were also found in blood, which suggests that blood repertoires may mirror thyroid immune responses. Sample size was not statistically predetermined, and investigators were not blinded to group allocation.

The trim is 1 base for V and 1 base for J, with a gap of 10 bases between the germline ends. From the cysteine up to the phenylalanine, the CDR3 has a length of 14 residues. The only DNA kept is the CDR3, 42 bases in frame from the first base. Per the germline V gene (reference sequence), GTSNPN is the CDR1 and SVGIG is the CDR2. This clonotype came up many times. Its antigen is not yet known. Base-call qualities are not available, and no considerably larger clone is one nucleotide away. Hyperthyroidism patients were aged 18 to 65 years and newly diagnosed, with disease duration of less than 2 months. The study excluded patients with uncontrolled infections, other autoimmune diseases, pregnancy or lactation. Diagnoses were based on clinical symptoms, serum thyroxine and TRAb, thyroid ultrasound and orbital computed tomography. Blood from progressor patients was drawn when they were first diagnosed with hyperthyroidism, before any ophthalmopathy symptoms appeared. PBMCs were separated from 10 ml of fresh peripheral blood using Ficoll-Paque density gradient centrifugation. Progressor patients were defined as those initially diagnosed with Graves' hyperthyroidism in whom ophthalmopathy developed during follow-up. Trizol reagent was used to extract total RNA, and RNA quality was then checked on an Agilent 2100 Bioanalyzer.

The TCR beta CDR3 regions were amplified from RNA transcripts. The TCR CDR3 was subjected to a first round of RT-PCR using the HTBI primer set and the Qiagen OneStep RT-PCR kit. The libraries were constructed in a second round of multiplex PCR and then size-selected and purified. Libraries were sequenced paired-end with 100 bp reads on an Illumina HiSeq2000. Per the source publication's procedure: Raw data were processed with SOAPnuke, discarding reads with adapters, uncalled bases, mean Phred below 15, or no exact constant-primer or identifier match. High-quality paired reads were merged using COPE v1.2.5, and each unique nucleotide sequence was defined as a clonotype. Clonotypes were aligned to IMGT TRBV, TRBD and TRBJ reference segments using MiTCR v1.1. Analysis was restricted to V-J combinations with a frequency above 0.0001, which covered about 99% of repertoires. The TCS score was defined as F50 (clonal expansion) divided by E x V (chaos), with BLOSUM62-based TCRdist calculated between CDR3 peptides within each V-J. Welch's t-statistics and random forest reduced some 510 V-J features to 10 to 15, which were used in a naive Bayes classifier (R e1071). TCRdb reworked the public reads: Q25 trimming with fastp, MiXCR clone assembly, productive beta chains retained. Each entry is one CDR3 protein sequence, shown with its most common DNA and genes. Here the V and J calls rest on TCRdb's processing, not on the authors' analysis. The sample includes 550,000 to 650,000 distinct CDR3 sequences, with approximately 15% observed a single time. The top ten constitute more than 4.5% of the sample.

The source is a woman in her twenties or thirties with Graves' hyperthyroidism that later progressed to Graves' ophthalmopathy. The source material was blood. The chain uses TRBV30 and TRBJ1-1; the D gene cannot be named for sure. The DNA sequence follows: TGTGCCTGGAGTGCCGTGCAATGGAACACTGAAGCTTTCTTT. This encodes CAWSAVQWNTEAFF. When the CDR3 is completed using the reference TRBV30 and TRBJ1-1 genes on either side, the full variable domain is SQTIHQWPATLVQPVGSPLSLECTVEGTSNPNLYWYRQAAGRGLQLLFYSVGIGQISSEVPQNLSASRPQDRQFILSSKKLLLSDSGFYLCAWSAVQWNTEAFFGQGTRLTVV.